This T cell receptor beta chain was recorded in a study of T-cell memory formation after mild COVID-19. Background on the study: The TCR clusters were mostly specific to one donor.

The germline CDR1 and CDR2 sequences are MGHRA and YSYEKL. The CDR3 runs 16 residues. The junction had 5 bases not matched to a gene; V was cut back by 2 bases and J by 0 bases. UMIs and sample barcodes were carried by the TCR alpha and TCR beta cDNA libraries that 5'RACE produced using constant-segment primers. TCRdb reanalysed the 5' RACE reads using MiXCR and keeps one entry per CDR3 protein. Found here are about 140,000 distinct CDR3 sequences, 11% to 15% of them singletons; the top ten hold around 30%. A few counts support this clonotype. Its antigen is currently unknown. Study-wide points: Among CD4+ contracting clones, most were CM and EM, and CD8+ ones EMRA.

The receptor was derived from an adult woman who had mild COVID-19 (a few samples of this study predate the infection). Cell type and time point are not known. Sequenced sample: PBMCs or a T cell subset sorted from them (not recorded which). The rearrangement uses TRBV4-1 and TRBJ2-7; 9 bases agree with TRBD1. This CDR3 is CASSQLGTGSSYEQYF. The CDR3 DNA is TGCGCCAGCAGCCAACTAGGGACAGGGAGCTCCTACGAGCAGTACTTC.